A selection of T cell receptor beta chains follows, all from one sample in a study of CD4+ T cells in melanoma. The protocol was immunoSEQ multiplex PCR, while the TCRdb copy is restricted to in-frame clones and leaves out a portion. The sample has fewer than 20,000 clones, around 76% seen once. Material for sequencing was cells from a culture (not recorded whether cultured in vitro). These receptors came from a human donor with melanoma. The CDR3 runs from the conserved cysteine through the conserved F or W. D genes are given only for firm matches. A clone size is listed for some rows: how often the clone was seen (once, few, many), or a class if it is expanded.

V gene	D gene	clone size	J gene	CDR3 protein	CDR3 DNA
TRBV6-1	TRBD1	.	TRBJ2-1	CASSSGTDAIDEQFF	TGTGCCAGCAGCTCCGGGACAGACGCCATCGATGAGCAGTTCTTC
TRBV29-1	TRBD1	.	TRBJ1-4	CSVVRTGNNEKLFF	TGCAGCGTTGTCAGGACAGGGAATAATGAAAAACTGTTTTTT
TRBV4-1	TRBD2	.	TRBJ2-2	CASRVAGGLITGELFF	TGCGCCAGCAGGGTAGCGGGGGGGTTGATCACCGGGGAGCTGTTTTTT
TRBV5-5	.	.	TRBJ1-3	CASSFSVSSGNTIYF	TGTGCCAGCAGCTTTTCGGTCTCCTCTGGAAACACCATATATTTT
TRBV6-1	.	.	TRBJ2-7	CASAEGRSSYEQYF	TGTGCCAGCGCTGAAGGAAGGAGCTCCTACGAGCAGTACTTC
TRBV4-2	.	once	TRBJ2-1	CASSQDEGGPYNEQFF	TGTGCCAGCAGCCAAGATGAGGGGGGCCCCTACAATGAGCAGTTCTTC
TRBV6-1	.	few	TRBJ1-6	CASSEEGNSPLHF	TGTGCCAGCAGTGAAGAGGGGAATTCACCCCTCCACTTT
TRBV6-1	TRBD1	.	TRBJ2-7	CASSDAGHRGTEQYF	TGTGCCAGCAGTGATGCTGGCCACAGGGGGACCGAGCAGTACTTC
TRBV10-3	.	.	TRBJ2-7	CASSSQGGEQYF	TGTGCCAGCAGTTCCCAGGGAGGCGAGCAGTACTTC
TRBV7-2	.	.	TRBJ1-1	CASRGGALGGTEAFF	TGTGCCAGCAGAGGGGGGGCGCTTGGGGGAACTGAAGCTTTCTTT
TRBV5-4	TRBD2	few	TRBJ2-7	CASSLRASGGYEQYF	TGTGCCAGCAGCCTCCGGGCTAGCGGGGGCTACGAGCAGTACTTC
TRBV19	.	few	TRBJ1-5	CASSIQDRNQPQHF	TGTGCCAGTAGTATACAGGATCGGAATCAGCCCCAGCATTTT
TRBV18	.	.	TRBJ1-1	CASSPSVPKGQMNTEAFF	TGTGCCAGCTCACCTTCGGTGCCAAAGGGACAAATGAACACTGAAGCTTTCTTT
TRBV29-1	.	.	TRBJ2-3	CSAVGRLTDTQYF	TGCAGCGCCGTAGGTAGGCTCACAGATACGCAGTATTTT
TRBV7-2	.	.	TRBJ1-2	CASSLGGSRRLRYGYTF	TGTGCCAGCAGCTTAGGGGGCAGCCGTCGACTCCGCTATGGCTACACCTTC
TRBV7-2	TRBD2	.	TRBJ2-3	CASSFSVAGLADTQYF	TGTGCCAGCAGCTTTTCGGTAGCGGGGCTCGCAGATACGCAGTATTTT
TRBV4-2	.	.	TRBJ1-1	CASSQDNRDGATSAEAFF	TGTGCCAGCAGCCAAGATAACAGGGACGGTGCGACGTCCGCTGAAGCTTTCTTT
TRBV9	.	.	TRBJ2-1	CASSIHRQGRGRSYNEQFF	TGTGCCAGCAGCATACACCGTCAGGGTCGTGGTCGCTCCTACAATGAGCAGTTCTTC
TRBV5-5	TRBD1	few	TRBJ2-1	CASSLRDRGHNEQFF	TGTGCCAGCAGCTTGAGGGACAGGGGTCACAATGAGCAGTTCTTC
TRBV9	.	.	TRBJ1-6	CASSEGTTSSPLHF	TGTGCCAGCAGCGAAGGGACTACTAGTTCACCCCTCCACTTT
TRBV5-8	.	few	TRBJ1-5	CASSFGDNQPQHF	TGTGCCAGCAGCTTCGGTGACAATCAGCCCCAGCATTTT
TRBV5-1	.	.	TRBJ2-2	CASSSVAGVTGELFF	TGCGCCAGCAGCTCGGTAGCAGGGGTTACCGGGGAGCTGTTTTTT
TRBV11-2	TRBD2	.	TRBJ2-2	CASSPAGGPTGELFF	TGTGCCAGCAGCCCGGCGGGGGGCCCTACCGGGGAGCTGTTTTTT
TRBV7-9	.	.	TRBJ1-4	CASSLGGLEEKLFF	TGTGCCAGCAGCTTGGGGGGGTTGGAGGAAAAACTGTTTTTT
TRBV19	.	.	TRBJ2-1	CASSTDGTTEQFF	TGTGCCAGTAGTACCGACGGCACTACGGAGCAGTTCTTC
TRBV5-1	.	.	TRBJ2-7	CASSLPWEGAYEQYF	TGCGCCAGCAGTTTACCCTGGGAGGGGGCCTACGAGCAGTACTTC
TRBV7-3	.	.	TRBJ2-7	CASKPEVYEQYF	TGTGCCAGCAAACCGGAGGTTTACGAGCAGTACTTC
TRBV30	.	.	TRBJ2-7	CACGGASEQYF	TGTGCCTGCGGGGGCGCGTCCGAGCAGTACTTC
TRBV2	TRBD2	.	TRBJ2-1	CASSPPAGGTEQFF	TGTGCCAGCAGCCCCCCTGCGGGGGGTACTGAGCAGTTCTTC
TRBV7-2	.	.	TRBJ2-2	CASSLARGRGSSGELFF	TGTGCCAGCAGCTTAGCTAGGGGCAGGGGTAGCTCCGGGGAGCTGTTTTTT
TRBV7-2	TRBD2	.	TRBJ2-5	CASSLEVGLAALGTQYF	TGTGCCAGCAGCTTAGAGGTAGGACTAGCGGCCCTAGGGACCCAGTACTTC
TRBV9	.	.	TRBJ1-4	CASSSRVATNEKLFF	TGTGCCAGCAGCTCCAGGGTAGCAACTAATGAAAAACTGTTTTTT
TRBV5-1	.	.	TRBJ2-5	CASSLEGASQGTQYF	TGCGCCAGCAGCTTGGAAGGGGCGAGTCAAGGGACCCAGTACTTC
TRBV29-1	.	.	TRBJ1-2	CSVVSDSRYTF	TGCAGCGTTGTCTCGGACTCTCGCTACACCTTC